Sequencing of this TCR beta chain was carried out in a study of glioma-infiltrating T cells. Amplification of TCR alpha and beta CDR3 regions from RNA used iRepertoire nested multiplex PCR. One-step reverse transcription and amplification started from approximately 100-400 ng of tissue mRNA or PBMC total RNA. TCRdb reprocessed the multiplex PCR reads with MiXCR, giving one entry per CDR3 protein. The repertoire includes 100,000 to 150,000 distinct CDR3 sequences, roughly 25% of them detected once, and approximately 14% sits in the top ten. To note about this clonotype: Its antigen is still unknown.

CDR1 and CDR2 (germline): SQVTM, ANQGSEA. With V trimmed by 6 bases and J by 2 bases, 9 bases remained unmatched. The CDR3 spans 14 residues. Study conclusions and caveats: Very few CDR3 sequences were shared between tissue and blood. Tissue-blood divergence was below expectation in non-neoplastic patients, above in gliomas.

The sequencing input was glioma tissue, nonneoplastic brain tissue, or PBMCs (not recorded which). This rearrangement joins TRBV29-1 to TRBJ2-7; 8 positions agree with TRBD1. This clonotype originated in a human donor with low-grade glioma or glioblastoma, undergoing nonglioma brain surgery, or in good health (not recorded which). The CDR3 spells CSVGLGTGPYEQYF. The CDR3 DNA sequence: TGCAGCGTGGGGTTGGGGACAGGCCCCTACGAGCAGTACTTC.